The source of this T cell receptor (beta chain) is a study of early T cells in non-severe SARS-CoV-2 infection. Study-level results: Anti-spike CD8 responses were favored in VDJdb matching, and private and CD4 specificities were missed.

With respect to this clonotype: The antigen is not known.

Unique molecular identifier tags were affixed to discrete cDNA molecules. TCRdb called the 5' RACE reads again in MiXCR, with one record for every CDR3 protein. This table holds about 66,000 distinct CDR3 sequences, 20% found once. V gave up 8 bases and J gave up 11 bases, with 16 bases separating them. Germline values: CDR1 SGHTA, CDR2 FQGNSA. The CDR3 runs to 12 residues. The specimen was whole blood, collected at baseline. This chain joins TRBV7-2 and TRBJ2-1; tentative D call: TRBD2 (6 bases). This clonotype originated in an adult who was a healthcare worker with PCR-confirmed SARS-CoV-2 infection or an uninfected control (not recorded which). This chain's CDR3 is CASSLGGTQQFF. In DNA form, the CDR3 reads TGTGCCAGCTCCCTAGGCGGGACCCAGCAGTTCTTC.